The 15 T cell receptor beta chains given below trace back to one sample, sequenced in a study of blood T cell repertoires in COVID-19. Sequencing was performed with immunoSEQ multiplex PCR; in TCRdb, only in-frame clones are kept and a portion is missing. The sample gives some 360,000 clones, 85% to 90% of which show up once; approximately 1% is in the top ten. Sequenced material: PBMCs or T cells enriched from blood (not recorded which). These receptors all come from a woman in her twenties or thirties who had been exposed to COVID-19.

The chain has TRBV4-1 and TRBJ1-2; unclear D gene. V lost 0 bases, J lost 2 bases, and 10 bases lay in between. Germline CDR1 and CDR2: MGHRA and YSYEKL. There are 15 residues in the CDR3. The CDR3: CASSQEATANYGYTF. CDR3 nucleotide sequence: TGCGCCAGCAGCCAAGAGGCAACAGCCAACTATGGCTACACCTTC.

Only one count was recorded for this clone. The DNA of the CDR3 is TGCGCCAGCAGCTCTCTCGGGACAGGGGTCGGCGGCTACACCTTC. Translating it yields CASSSLGTGVGGYTF. The chain joins TRBV5-1 to TRBJ1-2; 10 nucleotides align to TRBD1. Trimming at V came to 3 bases and at J to 8 bases, leaving 10 bases not matched to a gene. The CDR3 totals 15 residues. The germline CDR1 and CDR2 sequences are SGHRS and YFSETQ. Full variable domain (missing parts from reference TRBV5-1 and TRBJ1-2): KAGVTQTPRYLIKTRGQQVTLSCSPISGHRSVSWYQQTPGQGLQFLFEYFSETQRNKGNFPGRFSGRQFSNSRSEMNVSTLELGDSALYLCASSSLGTGVGGYTFGSGTRLTVV.

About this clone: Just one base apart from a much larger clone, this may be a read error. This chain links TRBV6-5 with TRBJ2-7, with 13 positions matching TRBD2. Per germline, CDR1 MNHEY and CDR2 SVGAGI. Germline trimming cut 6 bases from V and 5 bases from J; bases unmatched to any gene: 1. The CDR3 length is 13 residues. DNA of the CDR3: TGTGCCAGCAGACTAGCGGGAGGGCACGAGCAGTACTTC. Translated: CASRLAGGHEQYF.

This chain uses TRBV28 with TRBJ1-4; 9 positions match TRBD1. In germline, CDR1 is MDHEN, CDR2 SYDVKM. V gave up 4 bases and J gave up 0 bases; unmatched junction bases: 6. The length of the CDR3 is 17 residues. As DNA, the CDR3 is TGTGCCAGCAGTTCGGGGACAGGGAGAGCAACTAATGAAAAACTGTTTTTT. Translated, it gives CASSSGTGRATNEKLFF.

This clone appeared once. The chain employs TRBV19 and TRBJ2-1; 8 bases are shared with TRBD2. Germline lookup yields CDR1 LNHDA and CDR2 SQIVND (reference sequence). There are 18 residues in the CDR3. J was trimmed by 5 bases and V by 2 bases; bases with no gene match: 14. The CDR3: CASSILEWAGRDDNEQFF. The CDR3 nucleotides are TGTGCCAGTAGTATACTCGAGTGGGCCGGGAGGGACGACAATGAGCAGTTCTTC.

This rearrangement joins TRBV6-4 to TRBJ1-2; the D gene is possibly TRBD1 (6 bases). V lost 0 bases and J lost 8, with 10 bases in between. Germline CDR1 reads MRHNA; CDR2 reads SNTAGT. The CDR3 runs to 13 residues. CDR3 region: CASSDSPGVGYTF. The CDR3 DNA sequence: TGTGCCAGCAGTGACTCGCCAGGGGTCGGCTACACCTTC.

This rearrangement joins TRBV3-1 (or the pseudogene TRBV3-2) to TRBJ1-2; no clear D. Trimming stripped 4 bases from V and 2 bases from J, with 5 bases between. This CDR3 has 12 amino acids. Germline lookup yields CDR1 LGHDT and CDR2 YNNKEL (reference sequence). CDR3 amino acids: CASSRENYGYTF. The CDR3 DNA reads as TGTGCCAGCAGCCGGGAGAACTATGGCTACACCTTC.

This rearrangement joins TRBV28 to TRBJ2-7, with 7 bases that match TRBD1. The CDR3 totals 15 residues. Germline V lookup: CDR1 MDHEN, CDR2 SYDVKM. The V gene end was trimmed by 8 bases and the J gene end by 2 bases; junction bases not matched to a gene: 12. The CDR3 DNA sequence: TGTGCCAGCCTTGACGGACAGGCTTTTACCTACGAGCAGTACTTC. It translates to CASLDGQAFTYEQYF.

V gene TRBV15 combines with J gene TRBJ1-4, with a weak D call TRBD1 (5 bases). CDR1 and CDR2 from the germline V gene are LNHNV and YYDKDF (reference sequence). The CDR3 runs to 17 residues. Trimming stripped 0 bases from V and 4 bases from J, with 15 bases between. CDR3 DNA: TGTGCCACCAGCAGAGATCGAGTGGCAGGGTTTAATGAAAAACTGTTTTTT. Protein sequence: CATSRDRVAGFNEKLFF.

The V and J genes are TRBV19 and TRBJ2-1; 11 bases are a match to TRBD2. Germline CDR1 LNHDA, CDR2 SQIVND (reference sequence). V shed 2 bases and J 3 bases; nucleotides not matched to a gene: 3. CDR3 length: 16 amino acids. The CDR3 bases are TGTGCCAGTAGTATAAGAGGGACTAGCGGCTACAATGAGCAGTTCTTC. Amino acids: CASSIRGTSGYNEQFF.

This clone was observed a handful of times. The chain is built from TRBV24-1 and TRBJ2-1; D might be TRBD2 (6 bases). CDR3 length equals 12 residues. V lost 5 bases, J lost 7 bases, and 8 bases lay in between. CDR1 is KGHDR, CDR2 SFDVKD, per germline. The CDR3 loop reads CATSVEGNEQFF. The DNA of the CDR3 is TGTGCCACCAGTGTGGAGGGGAATGAGCAGTTCTTC.

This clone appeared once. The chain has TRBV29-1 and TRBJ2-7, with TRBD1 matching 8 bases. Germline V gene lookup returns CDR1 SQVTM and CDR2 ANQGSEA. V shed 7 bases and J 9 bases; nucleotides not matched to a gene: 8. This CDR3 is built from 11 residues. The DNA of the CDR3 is TGCAGCGCTCAGGGGGCGCGAGTGCAGTACTTC. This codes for CSAQGARVQYF.

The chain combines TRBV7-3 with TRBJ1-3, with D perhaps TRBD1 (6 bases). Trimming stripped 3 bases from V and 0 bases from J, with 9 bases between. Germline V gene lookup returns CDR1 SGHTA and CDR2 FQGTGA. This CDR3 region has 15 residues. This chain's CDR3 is CASSLWGPSGNTIYF. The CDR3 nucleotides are TGTGCCAGCAGCTTGTGGGGGCCCTCTGGAAACACCATATATTTT.

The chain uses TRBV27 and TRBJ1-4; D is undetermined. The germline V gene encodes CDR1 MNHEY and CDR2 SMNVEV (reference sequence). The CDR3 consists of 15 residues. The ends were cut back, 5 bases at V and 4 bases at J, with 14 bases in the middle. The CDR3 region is CASSPWMEVNEKLFF. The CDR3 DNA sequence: TGTGCCAGCAGTCCCTGGATGGAGGTTAATGAAAAACTGTTTTTT.

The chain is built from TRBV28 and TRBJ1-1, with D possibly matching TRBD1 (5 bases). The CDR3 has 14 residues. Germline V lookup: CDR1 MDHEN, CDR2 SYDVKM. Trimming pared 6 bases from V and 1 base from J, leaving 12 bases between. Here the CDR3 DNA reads TGTGCCAGCAGGCCTGACAGCCAGAACACTGAAGCTTTCTTT. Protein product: CASRPDSQNTEAFF. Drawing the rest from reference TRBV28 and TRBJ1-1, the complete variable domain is DVKVTQSSRYLVKRTGEKVFLECVQDMDHENMFWYRQDPGLGLRLIYFSYDVKMKEKGDIPEGYSVSREKKERFSLILESASTNQTSMYLCASRPDSQNTEAFFGQGTRLTVV.